One and the same sample provided the 7 T cell receptor beta chains below, sequenced in a study of OX40 agonist ivuxolimab in advanced cancers. Produced via immunoSEQ multiplex PCR; TCRdb's table is partial and in-frame only. The sample has around 76,000 clones, 86% seen once; the top ten hold over 2.5%. Sequenced material: CD4+ or CD8+ T cells sorted from blood, taken in a trial of the OX40 agonist ivuxolimab. The source of these receptors is an adult with an advanced solid tumor such as melanoma, head and neck, liver or kidney cancer.

V and J are TRBV19 and TRBJ2-5, with 11 bases lining up with TRBD1. Germline lookup yields CDR1 LNHDA and CDR2 SQIVND (reference sequence). The V and J ends lost 4 bases and 5 bases, in that order; junction bases with no gene match: 9. The CDR3 is 16 amino acids. The DNA of the CDR3 is TGTGCCAGTAGTAGAGGGACAGGGGGATCGAGGGAGACCCAGTACTTC. It yields the protein CASSRGTGGSRETQYF.

The chain recombines TRBV7-3 with TRBJ2-1; 10 nucleotides agree with TRBD2. Germline loops: CDR1 SGHTA, CDR2 FQGTGA. The CDR3 extends over 15 amino acids. The V and J ends lost 5 bases and 1 base, in that order; junction bases with no gene match: 2. DNA for the CDR3: TGTGCCAGCAGCCTTAGCGGGGGGTCCTACAATGAGCAGTTCTTC. It is translated as CASSLSGGSYNEQFF.

The V gene is TRBV30, the J gene TRBJ1-5; 7 bases map to TRBD1. Germline V gives CDR1 GTSNPN, CDR2 SVGIG (reference sequence). The CDR3 has 16 amino acids. V lost 0 bases, J lost 6 bases, and 11 bases stayed unmatched. The CDR3 DNA sequence: TGTGCCTGGAGTGTAAGGGGTGACAGGGTCAGTCAGCCCCAGCATTTT. This encodes CAWSVRGDRVSQPQHF.

The rearrangement joins TRBV5-1 to TRBJ2-1; D unclear. Trimming cost V 0 bases and J 9 bases, with 16 bases left between them. CDR3 length: 15 amino acids. Germline assignment: CDR1 SGHRS and CDR2 YFSETQ. The CDR3 region has the DNA TGCGCCAGCAGCTTGGACGGAACAATCGGCAGTGAGCAGTTCTTC. It translates to CASSLDGTIGSEQFF. The complete variable domain, with remaining parts taken from reference TRBV5-1 and TRBJ2-1, reads KAGVTQTPRYLIKTRGQQVTLSCSPISGHRSVSWYQQTPGQGLQFLFEYFSETQRNKGNFPGRFSGRQFSNSRSEMNVSTLELGDSALYLCASSLDGTIGSEQFFGPGTRLTVL.

The gene calls are TRBV5-1 and TRBJ2-2; 9 bases are shared with TRBD2. This CDR3 has 17 residues. Germline V gene sequence: CDR1 SGHRS, CDR2 YFSETQ. V trimming: 2 bases; J trimming: 5 bases; junction bases outside the gene matches: 10. The CDR3 nucleotides are TGCGCCAGCAGCTTCCCAGCGGGGGGTCTAAGGACCGGGGAGCTGTTTTTT. This encodes CASSFPAGGLRTGELFF.

J is TRBJ2-5 and V is TRBV9; possible D gene TRBD2, 6 bases. The CDR3 loop spans 15 amino acids. V lost 1 base and J lost 1, with 11 bases in between. Germline V gene data show CDR1 as SGDLS and CDR2 as YYNGEE. The CDR3 DNA reads as TGTGCCAGCAGCGTAATCGCGGGGCCCCAAGAGACCCAGTACTTC. Amino acids: CASSVIAGPQETQYF.

V is TRBV7-2 and J is TRBJ2-7; D not resolved. The V end lost 3 bases, the J end lost 0 bases, and 9 bases lay between the germline ends. Germline lookup yields CDR1 SGHTA and CDR2 FQGNSA. CDR3 size: 14 residues. The CDR3 nucleotides are TGTGCCAGCAGCTTTGGCTCCCTCTCCTACGAGCAGTACTTC. Translating gives CASSFGSLSYEQYF. The full variable domain, with the rest looked up from reference TRBV7-2 and TRBJ2-7, is GAGVSQSPSNKVTEKGKDVELRCDPISGHTALYWYRQSLGQGLEFLIYFQGNSAPDKSGLPSDRFSAERTGGSVSTLTIQRTQQEDSAVYLCASSFGSLSYEQYFGPGTRLTVT.